The rows below give T cell receptor beta chains drawn from one sample of a study of graft-versus-host responses after intestinal transplantation. This table comes from immunoSEQ multiplex PCR, and its TCRdb copy is limited to in-frame clones, with some not included. The sample includes about 54,000 clones, roughly nine tenths of them seen just once. Sequenced material: PBMCs, taken nearly 670 days after intestinal transplant. The receptors here all came from a human patient who received an intestinal transplant, so some T cells may come from the graft donor. Both conserved end residues are part of each CDR3. Each record gives: V gene, clone size, D gene, J gene, CDR3 length, CDR3 DNA, CDR3 protein. D genes are given only for firm matches. A clone size is listed for some rows: how often the clone was seen (once, few, many), or a class if it is expanded.

TRBV10-1,once,.,TRBJ2-7,11,TGCGCCAGCAGTGAAGGCTACGAGCAGTACTTC,CASSEGYEQYF
TRBV6-1,.,TRBD1,TRBJ1-4,13,TGTGCCAGCAGCCCGGGACAGGGGGCACGTCAGTTTTTT,CASSPGQGARQFF
TRBV7-2,few,.,TRBJ1-6,15,TGTGCCAGCAGCCCGGGGGAGAGGGTGGATTCACCCCTCCACTTT,CASSPGERVDSPLHF
TRBV7-9,.,.,TRBJ1-1,13,TGTGCCAGCAGAAAAGGGTTGAACACTGAAGCTTTCTTT,CASRKGLNTEAFF
TRBV9,.,.,TRBJ1-3,15,TGTGCCAGCAGCTTGGGAGCGGCGGCTGGAAACACCATATATTTT,CASSLGAAAGNTIYF
TRBV9,.,TRBD1,TRBJ1-2,15,TGTGCCAGCAGCGGAACCGGGACAGCTAACTATGGCTACACCTTC,CASSGTGTANYGYTF
TRBV2,.,.,TRBJ2-7,13,TGTGCCAGCAGCCTGCAGGGTAGCGACGAGCAGTACTTC,CASSLQGSDEQYF
TRBV4-2,once,.,TRBJ1-2,16,TGTGCCAGCAGCCAAGATGCAGCCGGGGGGAACTATGGCTACACCTTC,CASSQDAAGGNYGYTF
TRBV7-8,.,.,TRBJ2-5,15,TGTGCCAGCAGCTCTCTAGCGTCCTACCAAGAGACCCAGTACTTC,CASSSLASYQETQYF
TRBV10-3,.,.,TRBJ2-1,12,TGTGCCATCAGTTCTAGCTACAATGAGCAGTTCTTC,CAISSSYNEQFF
TRBV7-9,.,TRBD2,TRBJ2-4,16,TGTGCCAGCAGCCCACGTCCGAGCGGGGCGGAAAACATTCAGTACTTC,CASSPRPSGAENIQYF
TRBV7-3,.,.,TRBJ2-6,13,TGTGCCAGCAGCCCCCCCGGGGCCAACGTCCTGACTTTC,CASSPPGANVLTF
TRBV6-6,.,.,TRBJ2-7,14,TGTGCCAGCAGTTACGGGACATCCTCCTACGAGCAGTACTTC,CASSYGTSSYEQYF
TRBV6-6,.,.,TRBJ2-7,14,TGTGCCAGCAGTTACAGGAACAATATCTACGAGCAGTACTTC,CASSYRNNIYEQYF
TRBV4-1,.,.,TRBJ2-6,16,TGCGCCAGCAGCCAGGAGCAGATCTCTGGGGCCAACGTCCTGACTTTC,CASSQEQISGANVLTF
TRBV5-4,.,.,TRBJ1-1,13,TGTGCCAGCAGCTTTTCAGGGGTCACTGAAGCTTTCTTT,CASSFSGVTEAFF
TRBV7-2,.,.,TRBJ1-3,17,TGTGCCAGCAGCTTAGAGGGCAGCTTATGCTCTGGAAACACCATATATTTT,CASSLEGSLCSGNTIYF
TRBV9,.,.,TRBJ2-7,14,TGTGCCAGCAGCGAGACGGGATCGTCCTACGAGCAGTACTTC,CASSETGSSYEQYF